The 9 T cell receptor beta chains given below trace back to one sample, sequenced in a study of blood T cell repertoires in COVID-19. Clones were sequenced by immunoSEQ multiplex PCR, and TCRdb holds only the in-frame ones, with some missing. This sample carries 300,000 to 350,000 clones, about 93% of them seen once, and the ten largest clones take roughly 7.3%. Input material: peripheral blood. The receptors shown here come from a woman between 25 and 40 years old with COVID-19, enrolled during active disease.

V is TRBV28 and J is TRBJ1-1; the match to TRBD1 covers 11 bases. Germline V gene lookup returns CDR1 MDHEN and CDR2 SYDVKM. V shed 7 bases and J 6 bases; nucleotides not matched to a gene: 10. The CDR3 has 15 amino acids. The CDR3 sequence is CASTPPGQGVPEAFF. CDR3 sequence (DNA): TGTGCCAGCACCCCCCCGGGACAGGGGGTTCCTGAAGCTTTCTTT.

V gene TRBV27 combines with J gene TRBJ2-3; no definite D call. CDR1 is MNHEY, CDR2 SMNVEV, per germline (reference sequence). The CDR3 is made up of 13 amino acids. V was cut by 4 bases and J by 0 bases, with 5 bases left in between. The CDR3 coding sequence is TGTGCCAGCAGTTGGGCTAGCACAGATACGCAGTATTTT. Encoded protein: CASSWASTDTQYF.

The CDR3: CASSTLQGAGTEAFF. Written as DNA, the CDR3 is TGTGCCAGCAGCACTCTACAGGGGGCGGGCACTGAAGCTTTCTTT. This chain uses TRBV5-6 with TRBJ1-1; 9 nucleotides align to TRBD1. The CDR3 consists of 15 residues. Germline V gene lookup returns CDR1 SGHDT and CDR2 YYEEEE. V dropped 4 bases and J dropped 4; count of bases not matched to a gene: 8.

This rearrangement joins TRBV27 to TRBJ2-7, with 8 positions matching TRBD2. Germline values: CDR1 MNHEY, CDR2 SMNVEV (reference sequence). V lost 0 bases to trimming and J lost 3 bases; unmatched junction nucleotides: 4. This CDR3 comprises 15 residues. The DNA for the CDR3 is TGTGCCAGCAGTTTATCAAGCGGGAGTGTCTACGAGCAGTACTTC. Amino acid sequence: CASSLSSGSVYEQYF.

V is TRBV4-1 and J is TRBJ1-4; perhaps TRBD1 as D (6 bases). The germline V gene has CDR1 MGHRA and CDR2 YSYEKL. The V end lost 0 bases, the J end lost 7 bases, and 15 bases lay between the germline ends. CDR3 size: 16 residues. The CDR3 DNA follows: TGCGCCAGCAGCCAAGAGACAGGCGCTTTCATTGAAAAACTGTTTTTT. Its protein is CASSQETGAFIEKLFF.

The chain has TRBV5-5 and TRBJ1-1; tentatively, D is TRBD1 (6 bases). The V end lost 6 bases, the J end lost 2 bases, and 17 bases lay between the germline ends. Germline loops: CDR1 SGHKS, CDR2 YYEKEE (reference sequence). This CDR3 is built from 15 residues. The CDR3 here is CASITLTGLNTEAFF. CDR3 DNA sequence: TGTGCCAGCATCACTCTGACAGGATTAAACACTGAAGCTTTCTTT.

This chain uses TRBV25-1 with TRBJ2-5; 7 nucleotides line up with TRBD2. Germline CDR1 MGHDK, CDR2 SYGVNS. V lost 8 bases and J lost 4; bases outside the gene matches: 13. The CDR3 spans 15 residues. The CDR3: CASQTVAGAGETQYF. CDR3 in DNA: TGTGCCAGCCAGACCGTTGCGGGAGCTGGAGAGACCCAGTACTTC.

The chain carries TRBV2 and TRBJ1-3; D remains ambiguous. There are 18 residues in the CDR3. Trimming removed 5 bases from V and 0 bases from J, with 20 bases in between. Looked up from germline, CDR1 is SNHLY and CDR2 is FYNNEI. The DNA of the CDR3 is TGTGCCAGCAGTCCCACCCCTCTCGGCGGGAACTCTGGAAACACCATATATTTT. Translation gives CASSPTPLGGNSGNTIYF.

V is TRBV18 and J is TRBJ1-1; D is uncertain. This CDR3 is 12 amino acids long. The germline gives CDR1 KGHSH, CDR2 LQKENI. The ends were cut back, 5 bases at V and 1 base at J, with 5 bases in the middle. CDR3: CASSTENTEAFF. The CDR3, as DNA: TGTGCCAGCTCAACAGAGAACACTGAAGCTTTCTTT.